These 15 T cell receptor beta chains were sequenced from one sample in a study of spatial heterogeneity in lung cancer. Sample time point: sample taken at primary tumor resection. The sequenced material consisted of unsorted whole RNA from tumor, nontumor lung or frozen PBMC. TCRdb re-derived calls from the 5' RACE reads in MiXCR, one entry per CDR3 protein. This sample has 4,000 or so distinct CDR3 sequences; roughly a fifth occur once, and the top ten carry roughly 23%. Here the sequenced sample was normal lung tissue next to the tumor, taken at surgery. Source of these receptors: a female donor with early-stage non-small cell lung cancer.

The J gene is TRBJ2-1, the V gene TRBV6-6; D ambiguous. V lost 0 bases to trimming and J lost 10 bases, with 13 bases between them. Germline assignment: CDR1 MNHNY and CDR2 SVGAGI (reference sequence). The CDR3 loop spans 14 amino acids. The CDR3 sequence is CASSYSLDSGEQFF. As DNA, the CDR3 is TGTGCCAGCAGTTACTCTTTAGACTCCGGGGAGCAGTTCTTC.

Within the sample, this clonotype is medium-sized. The V gene is TRBV12-3 or TRBV12-4, the J gene TRBJ2-7; the D is unclear. Trimming pared 2 bases from V and 6 bases from J, leaving 11 bases between. This CDR3 comprises 13 residues. This CDR3 reads CASSLPDGSEQYF. The CDR3 DNA sequence: TGTGCCAGCAGTTTACCAGACGGAAGCGAGCAGTACTTC.

There are many counts of this clonotype. This chain uses TRBV6-1 with TRBJ2-3, with 9 bases fitting TRBD2. With 5 bases clipped from V and 8 bases from J, the junction kept 11 bases outside the gene matches. Germline CDR1 is MNHNS and CDR2 is SASEGT. CDR3 size: 15 residues. The CDR3 DNA reads as TGTGCCAGCAGTAACGCGGGGGGGGAGCTTGGTACGCAGTATTTT. It translates to CASSNAGGELGTQYF.

The gene calls are TRBV5-1 and TRBJ2-3, with D unclear. CDR3 length equals 11 residues. Germline V lookup: CDR1 SGHRS, CDR2 YFSETQ. Trimming took 5 bases from V and 2 from J, leaving 3 bases between them. The CDR3 sequence is CASSNTDTQYF. The CDR3 DNA is TGCGCCAGCAGTAACACAGATACGCAGTATTTT. The whole variable domain, filled in from reference TRBV5-1 and TRBJ2-3, reads KAGVTQTPRYLIKTRGQQVTLSCSPISGHRSVSWYQQTPGQGLQFLFEYFSETQRNKGNFPGRFSGRQFSNSRSEMNVSTLELGDSALYLCASSNTDTQYFGPGTRLTVL.

The rearrangement links TRBV5-1 to TRBJ2-7; tentatively, D is TRBD1 (5 bases). Trimming took off 3 bases at V and 0 bases at J, with 13 bases between the two ends. From germline, CDR1 is SGHRS and CDR2 YFSETQ. The CDR3 has 15 amino acids. The CDR3 DNA is TGCGCCAGCAGCTGGGGCAGTCCCTTCTCCTACGAGCAGTACTTC. Translating it yields CASSWGSPFSYEQYF.

At least ten counts were recorded for this clonotype. CDR3 region: CASSLAGGREQYF. The CDR3 nucleotides read TGCGCCAGCAGCTTGGCCGGCGGGAGGGAGCAGTACTTC. The chain joins TRBV5-1 to TRBJ2-7; 8 bases align to TRBD2. Germline V gene sequence: CDR1 SGHRS, CDR2 YFSETQ. Germline trimming cut 0 bases from V and 7 bases from J; bases unmatched to any gene: 3. The CDR3 contains 13 residues.

By share of the sample, this clonotype is medium-sized. The chain uses TRBV20-1 and TRBJ2-3, with 7 bases that match TRBD1. The CDR3 runs 16 residues. Germline assignment: CDR1 DFQATT and CDR2 SNEGSKA (reference sequence). V gave up 0 bases and J gave up 2 bases; unmatched junction bases: 8. The CDR3 sequence is CSARDRTGRDTDTQYF. The CDR3 DNA follows: TGCAGTGCTAGAGATAGGACAGGACGCGACACAGATACGCAGTATTTT.

In this sample, this clonotype turned up many times. The V call is TRBV7-2, the J call TRBJ2-5; 9 positions match TRBD2. CDR1 and CDR2 (germline): SGHTA, FQGNSA. J was trimmed by 4 bases and V by 0 bases; bases with no gene match: 6. This CDR3 has 16 residues. CDR3 amino acids: CASSLARGLAGETQYF. CDR3 coding DNA: TGTGCCAGCAGCTTAGCGCGGGGACTAGCAGGAGAGACCCAGTACTTC.

The chain is built from TRBV12-3 or TRBV12-4 and TRBJ1-1, with a tentative D call TRBD1 (5 bases). The length of the CDR3 is 13 residues. Trimming took 1 base from V and 7 from J, leaving 10 bases between them. CDR3 amino acids: CASSLEKGSEAFF. As DNA, the CDR3 is TGTGCCAGCAGTTTAGAAAAGGGGAGTGAAGCTTTCTTT.

This clonotype ranks as medium-sized. This chain joins TRBV18 and TRBJ1-2; D call uncertain. Germline-derived CDR1 and CDR2 are KGHSH and LQKENI. V lost 3 bases and J lost 2, with 13 bases in between. The CDR3 length is 15 residues. CDR3 in DNA: TGTGCCAGCTCACCTCCAGCAGGAACAAACTATGGCTACACCTTC. It encodes CASSPPAGTNYGYTF.

This chain uses TRBV7-8 with TRBJ2-1; TRBD1 matches 9 bases. Germline V gene sequence: CDR1 SGHVS, CDR2 FQNEAQ. The CDR3 loop spans 15 amino acids. V gave up 5 bases and J gave up 8 bases; unmatched junction bases: 10. The CDR3 here is CASSLNRGPSDEQFF. In DNA form, the CDR3 reads TGTGCCAGCAGCCTAAACAGGGGGCCATCAGATGAGCAGTTCTTC.

By its share, this clonotype is medium-sized. The chain couples TRBV20-1 to TRBJ1-1; D is unresolved. V lost 3 bases to trimming and J lost 5 bases, with 13 bases between them. Per germline, CDR1 DFQATT and CDR2 SNEGSKA (reference sequence). The CDR3 consists of 13 residues. The CDR3 loop is CSASPWTRTEAFF. The CDR3 region has the DNA TGCAGTGCTAGTCCCTGGACGAGAACTGAAGCTTTCTTT.

This clonotype is medium-sized. The rearrangement uses TRBV12-3 or TRBV12-4 and TRBJ2-7, with D uncertain. This CDR3 comprises 12 residues. Trimming took 4 bases from V and 5 from J, leaving 9 bases between them. The CDR3 bases are TGTGCCAGCAGTTGGGTAGGGAACGAGCAGTACTTC. It is translated as CASSWVGNEQYF.

By sample share, this clonotype is large. The chain recombines TRBV11-2 with TRBJ2-7; D gene ambiguous. This CDR3 region has 13 residues. Trimming took off 1 base at V and 3 bases at J, with 7 bases between the two ends. Germline-derived CDR1 and CDR2 are SGHAT and FQNNGV. CDR3 region: CASSLGAGYEQYF. The CDR3 region has the DNA TGTGCCAGCAGCTTAGGTGCTGGCTACGAGCAGTACTTC.

This clonotype was seen at least ten times. The CDR3 sequence: CASSSTEYGYTF. The CDR3 coding sequence is TGTGCCAGCAGTTCCACAGAATATGGCTACACCTTC. The V and J genes are TRBV28 and TRBJ1-2; D ambiguous. Germline V gives CDR1 MDHEN, CDR2 SYDVKM. CDR3 length equals 12 residues. V was cut by 4 bases and J by 5 bases, with 8 bases left in between.